Shown below are 12 T cell receptor beta chains from a single sample sequenced in a study of blood T cell repertoires in COVID-19 (dated by TCRdb to 2019 to 2021). Libraries were prepared through the immunoSEQ multiplex PCR assay. TCRdb mirrors the immuneACCESS table, restricted to in-frame sequences. Some clones are absent from its copies; in checked studies, under half trace to an unresolved V gene, and the reason for the others is unknown. This sample gives hundreds of thousands of clones in total; 87% of them show up just once. The top ten hold approximately 9% of the sample. The sample comprised PBMCs or T cells enriched from blood (not recorded which). The origin of the receptors is a woman under 30 who had recovered from COVID-19.

This chain links TRBV9 with TRBJ2-7, with 9 bases fitting TRBD1. Germline V gene data show CDR1 as SGDLS and CDR2 as YYNGEE. The CDR3 has 14 amino acids. V gave up 7 bases and J gave up 5 bases; unmatched junction bases: 10. Here the CDR3 reads CASSKGTGNHEQYF. CDR3 nucleotides: TGTGCCAGCTCCAAAGGGACAGGGAACCACGAGCAGTACTTC.

The chain uses TRBV2 and TRBJ2-5; D possibly corresponds to TRBD1 (6 bases). The V end lost 2 bases, the J end lost 3 bases, and 13 bases lay between the germline ends. Germline-derived CDR1 and CDR2 are SNHLY and FYNNEI. The CDR3 runs 15 residues. Written as DNA, the CDR3 is TGTGCCAGCAGTGAAAGGACAGAGAGTAAAGAGACCCAGTACTTC. Translating it yields CASSERTESKETQYF. Full variable domain (remainder filled in from reference TRBV2 and TRBJ2-5): EPEVTQTPSHQVTQMGQEVILRCVPISNHLYFYWYRQILGQKVEFLVSFYNNEISEKSEIFDDQFSVERPDGSNFTLKIRSTKLEDSAMYFCASSERTESKETQYFGPGTRLLVL.

The CDR3 DNA sequence: TGCAGTGCTAGTGGGCTAGCCCGCACAGATACGCAGTATTTT. This sequence encodes CSASGLARTDTQYF. The chain combines TRBV20-1 with TRBJ2-3, with TRBD2 as a possible D gene (5 bases). Per the germline V gene, CDR1 is DFQATT and CDR2 is SNEGSKA (reference sequence). The CDR3 is made up of 14 amino acids. Trimming pared 3 bases from V and 1 base from J, leaving 11 bases between.

The genes are TRBV4-2 and TRBJ1-1, with a possible D match to TRBD1 (6 bases). This CDR3 comprises 14 residues. The V end lost 2 bases, the J end lost 5 bases, and 12 bases lay between the germline ends. CDR1 is LGHNA, CDR2 YNFKEQ, per germline. CDR3 sequence: CASSQPRGETEAFF. The CDR3 nucleotides are TGTGCCAGCAGCCAACCCAGGGGTGAAACTGAAGCTTTCTTT.

The chain is built from TRBV4-3 and TRBJ1-2, with D unclear. This CDR3 is built from 13 residues. Germline V gene data show CDR1 as LGHNA and CDR2 as YSLEER. Trimming removed 1 base from V and 4 bases from J, with 7 bases in between. The DNA for the CDR3 is TGCGCCAGCAGCCAAGGGGCTTTCTATGGCTACACCTTC. Protein: CASSQGAFYGYTF.

This chain connects TRBV3-1 (or the pseudogene TRBV3-2) to TRBJ2-5; 7 bases are shared with TRBD1. This CDR3 spans 15 amino acids. The germline V gene has CDR1 LGHDT and CDR2 YNNKEL (reference sequence). The V and J ends lost 2 bases and 5 bases, in that order; junction bases with no gene match: 8. In nucleotides, the CDR3 is TGTGCCAGCAGCCAAACCACAGGGGTTCGGGAGACCCAGTACTTC. This encodes CASSQTTGVRETQYF.

The chain couples TRBV15 to TRBJ1-2, with TRBD1 identical over 7 bases. J gave up 8 bases and V 3 bases, and 15 bases lay outside the gene matches. The CDR3 loop spans 16 amino acids. The germline V gene has CDR1 LNHNV and CDR2 YYDKDF (reference sequence). The CDR3 loop reads CATSRGQTPTGVGYTF. In DNA, the CDR3 is TGTGCCACCAGCAGGGGACAGACCCCAACTGGAGTGGGCTACACCTTC.

The rearrangement uses TRBV9 and TRBJ1-3; D remains unclear. The CDR3 has 15 amino acids. V lost 4 bases to trimming and J lost 4 bases, with 15 bases between them. The germline gives CDR1 SGDLS, CDR2 YYNGEE. CDR3 nucleotides: TGTGCCAGCAGCCCCCGCTTTAGGGAGGGAAACACCATATATTTT. It translates to CASSPRFREGNTIYF.

The chain is built from TRBV11-3 and TRBJ2-3; TRBD2 aligns across 7 bases. The CDR3 runs to 14 residues. V dropped 5 bases and J dropped 0; count of bases not matched to a gene: 2. The germline V gene has CDR1 SGHNT and CDR2 YENEEA. The CDR3 nucleotides are TGTGCCAGCAGCCGAGCGGGAAGCACAGATACGCAGTATTTT. It codes for CASSRAGSTDTQYF.

The gene calls are TRBV14 and TRBJ2-3; D is perhaps TRBD1 (6 bases). CDR3 length: 14 residues. In germline, CDR1 is SGHDN, CDR2 FVKESK. Between the trimmed V and J ends, which lost 4 bases and 8 bases, there was a span of 16 bases. This CDR3 is CASSPGQPPVTQYF. The CDR3 DNA is TGTGCCAGCAGCCCAGGACAGCCCCCGGTTACGCAGTATTTT. Based on the CDR3 plus reference TRBV14 and TRBJ2-3, the full variable domain is EAGVTQFPSHSVIEKGQTVTLRCDPISGHDNLYWYRRVMGKEIKFLLHFVKESKQDESGMPNNRFLAERTGGTYSTLKVQPAELEDSGVYFCASSPGQPPVTQYFGPGTRLTVL.

V is TRBV30 and J is TRBJ1-2; D perhaps matches TRBD1 (5 bases). The CDR3 extends over 13 amino acids. From germline, CDR1 is GTSNPN and CDR2 SVGIG (reference sequence). The V and J ends lost 3 bases and 4 bases respectively, with 12 bases between them. The CDR3 here is CAWSPDRLYGYTF. The CDR3 bases are TGTGCCTGGAGCCCCGACAGACTCTATGGCTACACCTTC. Based on the CDR3 plus reference TRBV30 and TRBJ1-2, the full variable domain is SQTIHQWPATLVQPVGSPLSLECTVEGTSNPNLYWYRQAAGRGLQLLFYSVGIGQISSEVPQNLSASRPQDRQFILSSKKLLLSDSGFYLCAWSPDRLYGYTFGSGTRLTVV.

J is TRBJ2-2 and V is TRBV30; TRBD1 agrees at 8 bases. Germline trimming cut 8 bases from V and 7 bases from J; bases unmatched to any gene: 18. The CDR3 runs 16 residues. CDR1 and CDR2 from the germline V gene are GTSNPN and SVGIG (reference sequence). The CDR3 sequence: CARTSGTGVLGGELFF. CDR3 in DNA: TGTGCCCGGACATCAGGGACAGGCGTTCTGGGCGGGGAGCTGTTTTTT.